A single sample is the source of the 19 T cell receptor beta chains below, sequenced in a study of PD-1 blockade in mismatch repair-deficient tumors. TCRdb's copy holds only in-frame clones and misses some; the assay was immunoSEQ multiplex PCR. The table lists about 120,000 clones, more than 70% of them singletons. Here the sequenced sample was peripheral blood, taken approximately 70 weeks after starting pembrolizumab. Receptor source: an adult with mismatch repair-deficient cancer.

This chain links TRBV7-9 with TRBJ2-5; TRBD1 agrees at 11 bases. J gave up 6 bases and V 5 bases, and 11 bases lay outside the gene matches. There are 16 residues in the CDR3. CDR1 and CDR2 from the germline V gene are SEHNR and FQNEAQ (reference sequence). The CDR3, as DNA: TGTGCCAGCAGCGTAGTACGGACAGGGGGCGGACAGACCCAGTACTTC. Protein: CASSVVRTGGGQTQYF.

This clone has just one count. The CDR3 nucleotides are TGTGCCATCAGCAGAGAGGGGACTATGGTCACAGATACGCAGTATTTT. Amino acids: CAISREGTMVTDTQYF. The chain uses TRBV10-3 and TRBJ2-3; TRBD2 matches 7 bases. The CDR3 has 16 amino acids. Germline V gives CDR1 ENHRY, CDR2 SYGVKD. Trimming removed 6 bases from V and 2 bases from J; junction bases left unmatched: 11.

This CDR3 reads CASSKTREQFF. CDR3 DNA sequence: TGTGCCAGCAGCAAAACTAGGGAGCAGTTCTTC. The chain uses TRBV11-1 and TRBJ2-1, with D perhaps matching TRBD2 (5 bases). Germline CDR1 is SGHAT and CDR2 is FQDESV (reference sequence). This CDR3 spans 11 amino acids. V was clipped by 5 bases and J by 10 bases, with 9 bases between them.

This sequence joins TRBV28 and TRBJ2-7; 9 bases line up with TRBD1. Germline V CDR1 and CDR2: MDHEN, SYDVKM. The CDR3 totals 17 residues. Trimming cost V 8 bases and J 1 base; bases outside gene matches: 15. Written as DNA, the CDR3 is TGTGCCAGCGGCATGACCTCCGGGACAGGGTCTTCCTACGAGCAGTACTTC. Its protein product is CASGMTSGTGSSYEQYF. The full variable domain, completed using reference TRBV28 and TRBJ2-7, is DVKVTQSSRYLVKRTGEKVFLECVQDMDHENMFWYRQDPGLGLRLIYFSYDVKMKEKGDIPEGYSVSREKKERFSLILESASTNQTSMYLCASGMTSGTGSSYEQYFGPGTRLTVT.

The chain employs TRBV13 and TRBJ1-1, with D unclear. Germline-derived CDR1 and CDR2 are PRHDT and FYEKMQ (reference sequence). The CDR3 is 15 residues long. With 1 base removed from V and 0 bases from J, the gap between germline ends came to 9 bases. The CDR3 DNA follows: TGTGCCAGCAGCTTAGCGGGCAGGATGAACACTGAAGCTTTCTTT. The encoded protein is CASSLAGRMNTEAFF.

The CDR3 region is CASSLAALPKREQYF. The CDR3 DNA follows: TGTGCCAGCAGCTTGGCGGCTCTCCCAAAGAGGGAGCAGTACTTC. The V call is TRBV5-6, the J call TRBJ2-7, with unresolved D. Trimming removed 0 bases at V and 7 bases at J, with 17 bases between. This CDR3 has 15 residues. Germline-derived CDR1 and CDR2 are SGHDT and YYEEEE. The whole variable domain, filled in from reference TRBV5-6 and TRBJ2-7, reads DAGVTQSPTHLIKTRGQQVTLRCSPKSGHDTVSWYQQALGQGPQFIFQYYEEEERQRGNFPDRFSGHQFPNYSSELNVNALLLGDSALYLCASSLAALPKREQYFGPGTRLTVT.

The chain employs TRBV13 and TRBJ1-2; 9 bases align to TRBD1. V was pared by 4 bases and J by 7 bases, with 7 bases of the junction left unmatched. Germline CDR1 and CDR2: PRHDT and FYEKMQ (reference sequence). The CDR3 is 14 amino acids. CDR3 region: CASSSGTGSIGYTF. The CDR3 nucleotides read TGTGCCAGCAGCTCGGGGACAGGGAGTATTGGCTACACCTTC.

The chain uses TRBV5-1 and TRBJ2-1; D is undetermined. Germline assignment: CDR1 SGHRS and CDR2 YFSETQ. The CDR3 length is 17 residues. V was clipped by 0 bases and J by 0 bases, with 13 bases between them. The chain's CDR3 is CASSLEDPYSSYNEQFF. DNA of the CDR3: TGCGCCAGCAGCTTGGAAGATCCCTATAGCTCCTACAATGAGCAGTTCTTC. The full variable domain, its missing parts supplied by reference TRBV5-1 and TRBJ2-1, is KAGVTQTPRYLIKTRGQQVTLSCSPISGHRSVSWYQQTPGQGLQFLFEYFSETQRNKGNFPGRFSGRQFSNSRSEMNVSTLELGDSALYLCASSLEDPYSSYNEQFFGPGTRLTVL.

The V and J genes are TRBV11-2 and TRBJ2-3; 8 nucleotides agree with TRBD2. The junction had 13 bases not matched to a gene; V was cut back by 1 base and J by 7 bases. Germline V gene data show CDR1 as SGHAT and CDR2 as FQNNGV. The CDR3 is made up of 17 amino acids. CDR3 residues: CASSLGRAGVLENTQYF. For the CDR3, the DNA is TGTGCCAGCAGCTTAGGGAGAGCGGGAGTCCTGGAAAATACGCAGTATTTT.

The chain combines TRBV18 with TRBJ2-6, with TRBD1 as a possible D gene (6 bases). The CDR3 sequence is 18 residues long. CDR1 KGHSH and CDR2 LQKENI come from the germline V gene. V lost 4 bases and J 5 bases, leaving 21 bases between the germline ends. CDR3: CASSRLGDIYSRANVLTF. The CDR3 DNA follows: TGTGCCAGCTCACGGCTAGGGGACATTTACAGTCGGGCCAACGTCCTGACTTTC.

This chain connects TRBV15 to TRBJ2-7, with D maybe TRBD2 (5 bases). The CDR3 is 15 amino acids. Trimming stripped 0 bases from V and 4 bases from J, with 13 bases between. Germline-derived CDR1 and CDR2 are LNHNV and YYDKDF (reference sequence). This chain's CDR3 is CATSREPSPQYEQYF. As DNA, the CDR3 is TGTGCCACCAGCAGAGAGCCTAGCCCGCAATACGAGCAGTACTTC.

The rearrangement uses TRBV7-9 and TRBJ2-2; 11 bases agree with TRBD2. The V and J ends lost 0 bases and 4 bases, in that order; junction bases with no gene match: 1. The germline V gene has CDR1 SEHNR and CDR2 FQNEAQ (reference sequence). The CDR3 spans 16 residues. The CDR3 coding sequence is TGTGCCAGCAGCTTAGCGGGGACTAGCGGCACCGGGGAGCTGTTTTTT. This codes for CASSLAGTSGTGELFF.

This chain joins TRBV28 and TRBJ2-3; 8 nucleotides align to TRBD1. CDR3 length equals 13 residues. Looked up from germline, CDR1 is MDHEN and CDR2 is SYDVKM. CDR3: CALTGGGTDTQYF. The DNA for the CDR3 is TGTGCTTTAACAGGGGGTGGCACAGATACGCAGTATTTT.

The CDR3 loop is CASSMKREIAGELFF. For the CDR3, the DNA is TGTGCCAGTAGTATGAAGCGGGAGATCGCCGGGGAGCTGTTTTTT. The V gene is TRBV19, the J gene TRBJ2-2; 8 bases map to TRBD2. Germline V CDR1 and CDR2: LNHDA, SQIVND (reference sequence). V shed 3 bases, J shed 6 bases, and the junction held 6 bases outside the gene matches. This CDR3 has 15 amino acids.

The rearrangement links TRBV28 to TRBJ2-7, with D unresolved. Trimming pared 5 bases from V and 2 bases from J, leaving 4 bases between. The CDR3 runs to 11 residues. Germline assignment: CDR1 MDHEN and CDR2 SYDVKM. The CDR3 protein is CASSQAYEQYF. As DNA, the CDR3 is TGTGCCAGCAGTCAGGCCTACGAGCAGTACTTC.

This clone was observed a single time. The chain couples TRBV2 to TRBJ2-5; TRBD1 agrees at 8 bases. V lost 1 base and J lost 3; bases outside the gene matches: 10. The CDR3 contains 17 residues. CDR1 and CDR2 from the germline V gene are SNHLY and FYNNEI. The CDR3 DNA sequence: TGTGCCAGCAGTGAAGGTTCAGGACAGGGCCAAGAAGAGACCCAGTACTTC. This codes for CASSEGSGQGQEETQYF.

This rearrangement joins TRBV5-6 to TRBJ2-5; 8 positions agree with TRBD1. The CDR3 runs 13 residues. Looked up from germline, CDR1 is SGHDT and CDR2 is YYEEEE. With 2 bases clipped from V and 10 bases from J, the junction kept 7 bases outside the gene matches. This chain's CDR3 is CASSLGTGGFQYF. The CDR3 nucleotides are TGTGCCAGCAGCTTAGGGACAGGAGGTTTCCAGTACTTC.

The chain joins TRBV19 to TRBJ2-1; 8 nucleotides line up with TRBD2. V dropped 9 bases and J dropped 3; count of bases not matched to a gene: 10. Germline V gene sequence: CDR1 LNHDA, CDR2 SQIVND (reference sequence). There are 15 residues in the CDR3. The CDR3 DNA reads TGTGCCAGCGGACTGACTAGCGAAGTCTACAATGAGCAGTTCTTC. Its translation is CASGLTSEVYNEQFF.

The chain combines TRBV19 with TRBJ2-7; 9 nucleotides match TRBD2. This CDR3 comprises 13 residues. Germline CDR1 and CDR2: LNHDA and SQIVND (reference sequence). Trimming at V came to 7 bases and at J to 6 bases, leaving 7 bases not matched to a gene. The CDR3 spells CASMSREGLEQYF. As DNA, the CDR3 is TGTGCCAGTATGTCGCGGGAGGGCCTCGAGCAGTACTTC.